This TCR beta chain was obtained from a study of blood T cell repertoires in COVID-19. Study as a whole: The United States, Italy and Spain supplied acute and convalescent COVID-19 samples. T cells, B-cell-depleted T cells, or PBMCs provided the cDNA or gDNA that served as material.

The data were produced by immunoSEQ multiplex PCR, yet TCRdb's version contains in-frame clones alone and is incomplete. The profile shows 340,000 or so clones, around nine tenths of them singletons. The CDR3 has 15 amino acids. Germline CDR1 and CDR2: KGHDR and SFDVKD. The junction had 8 bases not matched to a gene; V was cut back by 4 bases and J by 3 bases. This receptor was obtained from a man over 45 with active or convalescent COVID-19. The V gene is TRBV24-1, the J gene TRBJ2-7; 7 positions agree with TRBD1. What was sequenced was peripheral blood. CDR3 coding DNA: TGTGCCACCAGTGACTCCCGGACAGGAGACTACGAGCAGTACTTC. Translated, it gives CATSDSRTGDYEQYF.